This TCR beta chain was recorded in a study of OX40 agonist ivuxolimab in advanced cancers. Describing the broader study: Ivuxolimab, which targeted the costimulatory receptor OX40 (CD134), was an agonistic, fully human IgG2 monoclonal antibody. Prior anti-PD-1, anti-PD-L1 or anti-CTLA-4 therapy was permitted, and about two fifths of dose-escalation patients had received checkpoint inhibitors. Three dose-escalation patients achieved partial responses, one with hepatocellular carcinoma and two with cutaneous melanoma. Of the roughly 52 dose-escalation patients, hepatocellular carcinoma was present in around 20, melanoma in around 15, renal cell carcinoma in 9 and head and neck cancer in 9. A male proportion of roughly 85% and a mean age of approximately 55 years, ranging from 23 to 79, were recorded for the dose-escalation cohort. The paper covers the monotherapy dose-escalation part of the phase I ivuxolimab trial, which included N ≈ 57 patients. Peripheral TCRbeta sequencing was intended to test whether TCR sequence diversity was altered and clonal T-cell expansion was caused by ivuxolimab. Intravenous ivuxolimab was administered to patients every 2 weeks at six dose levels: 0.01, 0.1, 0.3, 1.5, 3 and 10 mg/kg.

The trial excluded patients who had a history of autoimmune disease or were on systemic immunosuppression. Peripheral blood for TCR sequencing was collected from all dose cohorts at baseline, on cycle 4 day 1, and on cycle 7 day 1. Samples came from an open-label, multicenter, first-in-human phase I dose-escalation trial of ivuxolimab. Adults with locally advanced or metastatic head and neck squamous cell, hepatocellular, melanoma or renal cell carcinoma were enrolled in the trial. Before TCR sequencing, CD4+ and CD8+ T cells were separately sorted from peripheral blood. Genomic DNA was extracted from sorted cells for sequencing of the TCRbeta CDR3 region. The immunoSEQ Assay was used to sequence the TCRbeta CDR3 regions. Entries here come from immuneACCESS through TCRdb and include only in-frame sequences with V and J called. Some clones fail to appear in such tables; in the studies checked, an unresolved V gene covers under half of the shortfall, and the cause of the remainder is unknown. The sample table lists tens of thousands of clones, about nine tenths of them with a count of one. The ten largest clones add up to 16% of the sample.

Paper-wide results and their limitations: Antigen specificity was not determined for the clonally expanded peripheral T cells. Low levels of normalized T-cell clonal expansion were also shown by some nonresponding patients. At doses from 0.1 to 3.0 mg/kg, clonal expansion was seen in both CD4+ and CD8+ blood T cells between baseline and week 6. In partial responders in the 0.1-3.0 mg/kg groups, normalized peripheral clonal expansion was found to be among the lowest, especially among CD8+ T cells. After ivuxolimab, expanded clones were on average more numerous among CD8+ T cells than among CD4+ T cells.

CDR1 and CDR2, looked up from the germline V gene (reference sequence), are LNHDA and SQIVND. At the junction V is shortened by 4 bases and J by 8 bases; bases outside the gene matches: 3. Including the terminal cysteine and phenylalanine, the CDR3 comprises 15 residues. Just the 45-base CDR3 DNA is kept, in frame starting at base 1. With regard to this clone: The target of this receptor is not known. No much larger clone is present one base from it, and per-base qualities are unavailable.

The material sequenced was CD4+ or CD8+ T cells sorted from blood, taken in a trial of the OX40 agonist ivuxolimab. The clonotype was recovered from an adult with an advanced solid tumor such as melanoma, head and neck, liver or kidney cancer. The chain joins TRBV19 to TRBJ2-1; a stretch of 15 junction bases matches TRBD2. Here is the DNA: TGTGCCAGTAGTAGGACTAGCGGGAGGGTGGATGAGCAGTTCTTC. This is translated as CASSRTSGRVDEQFF.